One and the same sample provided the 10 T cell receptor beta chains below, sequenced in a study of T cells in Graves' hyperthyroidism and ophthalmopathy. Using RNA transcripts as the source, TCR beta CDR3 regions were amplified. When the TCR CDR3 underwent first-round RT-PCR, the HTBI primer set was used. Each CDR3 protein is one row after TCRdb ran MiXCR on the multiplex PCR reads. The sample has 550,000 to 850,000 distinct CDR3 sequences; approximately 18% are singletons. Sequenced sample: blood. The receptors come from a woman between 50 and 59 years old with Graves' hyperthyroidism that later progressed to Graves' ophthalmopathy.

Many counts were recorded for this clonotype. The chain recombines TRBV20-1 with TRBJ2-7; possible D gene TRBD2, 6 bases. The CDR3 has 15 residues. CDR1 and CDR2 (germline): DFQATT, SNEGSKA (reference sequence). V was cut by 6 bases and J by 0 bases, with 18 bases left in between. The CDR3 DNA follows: TGCAGTGCCTCGGACCGGAGGGGAAGCTCCTACGAGCAGTACTTC. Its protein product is CSASDRRGSSYEQYF.

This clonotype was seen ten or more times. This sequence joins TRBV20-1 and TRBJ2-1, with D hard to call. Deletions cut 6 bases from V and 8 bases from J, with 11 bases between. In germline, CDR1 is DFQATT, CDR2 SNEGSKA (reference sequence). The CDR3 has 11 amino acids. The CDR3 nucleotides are TGCAGTGCCAACCCCATGCATGAGCAGTTCTTC. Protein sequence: CSANPMHEQFF.

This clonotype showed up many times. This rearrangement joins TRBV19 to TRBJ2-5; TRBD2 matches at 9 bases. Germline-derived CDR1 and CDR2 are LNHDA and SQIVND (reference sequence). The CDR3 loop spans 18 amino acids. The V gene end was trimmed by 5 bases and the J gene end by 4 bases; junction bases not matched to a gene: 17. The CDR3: CASSPLYRLAGYGETQYF. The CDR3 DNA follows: TGTGCCAGTAGTCCCCTCTATCGTCTAGCGGGGTACGGAGAGACCCAGTACTTC.

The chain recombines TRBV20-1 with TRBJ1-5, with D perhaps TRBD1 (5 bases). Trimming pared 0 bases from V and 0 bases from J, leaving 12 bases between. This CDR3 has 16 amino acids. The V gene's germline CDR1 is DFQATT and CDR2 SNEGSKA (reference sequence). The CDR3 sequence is CSARDQGGSSNQPQHF. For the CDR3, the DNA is TGCAGTGCTAGAGATCAGGGAGGATCTAGCAATCAGCCCCAGCATTTT.

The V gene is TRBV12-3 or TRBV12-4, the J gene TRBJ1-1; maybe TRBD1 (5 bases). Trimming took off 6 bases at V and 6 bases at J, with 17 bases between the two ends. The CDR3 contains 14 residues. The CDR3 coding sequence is TGTGCCAGCAGCATCGGGGGAGTAGGTGCTGAAGCTTTCTTT. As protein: CASSIGGVGAEAFF.

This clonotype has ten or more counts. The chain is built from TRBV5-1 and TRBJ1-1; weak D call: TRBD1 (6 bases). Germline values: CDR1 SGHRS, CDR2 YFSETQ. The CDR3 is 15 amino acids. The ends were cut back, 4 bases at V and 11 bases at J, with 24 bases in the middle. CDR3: CASSLAGHQDERAFF. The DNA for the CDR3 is TGCGCCAGCAGCCTCGCGGGACACCAAGACGAACGGGCTTTCTTT.

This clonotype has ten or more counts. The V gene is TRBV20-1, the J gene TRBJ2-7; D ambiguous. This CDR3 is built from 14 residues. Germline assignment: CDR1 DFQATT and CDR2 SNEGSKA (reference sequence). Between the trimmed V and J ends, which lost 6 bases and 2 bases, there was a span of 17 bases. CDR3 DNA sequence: TGCAGTGCCCAAGACCGTGTAATCCCCTACGAGCAGTACTTC. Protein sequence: CSAQDRVIPYEQYF.

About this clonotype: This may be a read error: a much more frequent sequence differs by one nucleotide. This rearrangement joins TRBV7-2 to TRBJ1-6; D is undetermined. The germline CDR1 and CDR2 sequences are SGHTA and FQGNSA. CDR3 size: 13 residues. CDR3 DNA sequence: TGTGCCAGCAGCTTAGAGTCCAATTCACGCCTCCACTTT. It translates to CASSLESNSRLHF.

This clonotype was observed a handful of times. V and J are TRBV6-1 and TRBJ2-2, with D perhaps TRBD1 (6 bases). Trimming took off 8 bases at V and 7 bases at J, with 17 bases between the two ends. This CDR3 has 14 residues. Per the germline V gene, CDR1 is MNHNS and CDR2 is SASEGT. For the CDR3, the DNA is TGTGCCAGCGGGGCAAACAGGGATATCGGGGAGCTGTTTTTT. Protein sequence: CASGANRDIGELFF.

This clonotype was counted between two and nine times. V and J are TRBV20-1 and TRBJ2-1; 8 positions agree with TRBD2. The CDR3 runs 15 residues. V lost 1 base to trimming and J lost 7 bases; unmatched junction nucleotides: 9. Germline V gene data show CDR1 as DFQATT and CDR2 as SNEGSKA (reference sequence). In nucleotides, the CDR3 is TGCAGTGCTAGAGTGACGGGACTAGTTAGAAATGAGCAGTTCTTC. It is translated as CSARVTGLVRNEQFF.